This record looks at one T cell receptor (beta chain) sequence and its context. The source of the sample is a study of cytomegalovirus exposure and HLA in healthy donors. Trimming took off 0 bases at V and 0 bases at J, with 9 bases between the two ends. CDR3 length: 16 amino acids. CDR1 is LGHNA and CDR2 is YSLEER in the germline V gene. Primers for the PCR totalled 60 Vbeta and 13 Jbeta. Sequenced by immunoSEQ multiplex PCR; TCRdb stores in-frame clones only, minus some. The profile shows 250,000 to 350,000 clones, roughly 88% of them singletons. Source material: PBMCs. This TCR was recovered from a man aged 35 to 55 in good health and CMV-seropositive. This chain connects TRBV4-3 to TRBJ1-5; unclear D gene. The CDR3: CASSQEGDYSNQPQHF. The CDR3 nucleotides are TGCGCCAGCAGCCAAGAAGGAGATTATAGCAATCAGCCCCAGCATTTT.